This TCR beta chain was documented in a study of blood T cell repertoires in COVID-19. Whole-study context: Collection of acute and convalescent COVID-19 samples took place in the United States, Italy and Spain. In each case, the material was cDNA or gDNA derived from T cells, B-cell-depleted T cells, or PBMCs.

As handled by the study authors: Estimation of nucleated cell counts relied on the amplification of reference gene primers. The assay was immunoSEQ multiplex PCR, and TCRdb's table has in-frame clones only and misses some. Clone size and V and J calls were adopted from that table, with D and trimming inferred from the DNA. The sample carries about 150,000 clones, roughly four fifths recorded once. CDR3 length: 15 amino acids. Germline V gene lookup returns CDR1 MGHRA and CDR2 YSYEKL. The V gene end was trimmed by 1 base and the J gene end by 3 bases; junction bases not matched to a gene: 2. The source material was peripheral blood. The TCR originated in a woman of 80 years or more with acute or convalescent COVID-19. This rearrangement joins TRBV4-1 to TRBJ2-5, with 10 bases that match TRBD2. The CDR3: CASSQVGLAEETQYF. CDR3 sequence (DNA): TGCGCCAGCAGCCAAGTTGGACTAGCGGAAGAGACCCAGTACTTC.